These 26 T cell receptor beta chains share one sample of origin, sequenced in a study of blood T cell repertoires in COVID-19 (dated by TCRdb to the early 2020s). Library creation used the immunoSEQ multiplex PCR assay. TCRdb's version of the immuneACCESS table is confined to in-frame rearrangements and falls short of the full clone set. An unresolved V gene accounts for under half of the shortfall where checked; the remainder is of unknown origin. Within this sample are about 170,000 clones, with 70% to 85% of them counted one time only. The ten biggest clones cover 22% of the sample. The sample consisted of peripheral blood. These receptors all stem from a woman older than 75 with acute or convalescent COVID-19.

V gene TRBV5-8 combines with J gene TRBJ2-3, with 7 bases lining up with TRBD2. V gave up 1 base and J gave up 3 bases; unmatched junction bases: 2. The CDR3 sequence is 14 residues long. CDR1 is SGHTS, CDR2 YDEGEE, per germline. In DNA, the CDR3 is TGTGCCAGCAGCTTGACTAGCGTTACAGATACGCAGTATTTT. As protein: CASSLTSVTDTQYF.

The chain carries TRBV7-2 and TRBJ2-1, with 10 bases that match TRBD2. The length of the CDR3 is 15 residues. J gave up 7 bases and V 5 bases, and 8 bases lay outside the gene matches. CDR1 SGHTA and CDR2 FQGNSA come from the germline V gene. In DNA form, the CDR3 reads TGTGCCAGCAGCCAAATAGCGGGAGGAAGTAATGAGCAGTTCTTC. Encoded protein: CASSQIAGGSNEQFF.

The rearrangement joins TRBV7-2 to TRBJ2-1; TRBD2 matches 9 bases. The CDR3 is 15 residues long. Germline loops: CDR1 SGHTA, CDR2 FQGNSA. The junction had 9 bases not matched to a gene; V was cut back by 6 bases and J by 6 bases. CDR3 amino acids: CASRPRAGGVNEQFF. CDR3 nucleotides: TGTGCCAGCAGGCCGCGGGCGGGAGGGGTCAATGAGCAGTTCTTC.

This sequence joins TRBV6-2 or TRBV6-3 and TRBJ2-1; a possible D gene is TRBD2 (5 bases). V lost 2 bases to trimming and J lost 2 bases, with 13 bases between them. This CDR3 has 16 amino acids. Germline values: CDR1 MNHEY, CDR2 SVGEGT. The CDR3 region is CASSYGGSSAYNEQFF. Here the CDR3 DNA reads TGTGCCAGCAGTTACGGAGGCTCCTCCGCCTACAATGAGCAGTTCTTC.

The chain couples TRBV18 to TRBJ1-2, with a weak D call TRBD1 (6 bases). V dropped 1 base and J dropped 9 bases, with 12 bases sitting between them. The CDR3 sequence is 13 residues long. Per germline, CDR1 KGHSH and CDR2 LQKENI. CDR3 amino acids: CASSPLAGESYTF. CDR3 bases: TGTGCCAGCTCACCACTAGCAGGGGAAAGCTACACCTTC.

The CDR3, as DNA: TGTGCCAGCAGCTTACGAAGCGGTTACGAGCAGTACTTC. Amino acids: CASSLRSGYEQYF. The J gene is TRBJ2-7, the V gene TRBV11-3; possibly TRBD2 for D (5 bases). V was pared by 2 bases and J by 4 bases, with 9 bases between. This CDR3 is 13 amino acids long. The germline CDR1 and CDR2 sequences are SGHNT and YENEEA.

This clone was observed once. This chain uses TRBV3-1 (or the pseudogene TRBV3-2) with TRBJ2-1, with TRBD2 as a possible D gene (5 bases). V was clipped by 5 bases and J by 10 bases, with 9 bases between them. The CDR3 length is 11 residues. Germline V gene lookup returns CDR1 LGHDT and CDR2 YNNKEL (reference sequence). The CDR3 DNA reads TGTGCCAGCAGCTCACAGCGGGAGCAGTTCTTC. Its protein is CASSSQREQFF.

The chain links TRBV6-5 to TRBJ1-5; D might be TRBD1 (5 bases). The CDR3 consists of 12 residues. V was shortened by 8 bases and J by 6 bases, with 11 bases between the two germline ends. CDR1 is MNHEY, CDR2 SVGAGI, per germline. The CDR3 here is CASRGVGQPQHF. Here the CDR3 DNA reads TGTGCCAGCCGGGGGGTGGGTCAGCCCCAGCATTTT.

The J gene is TRBJ2-1, the V gene TRBV7-9, with D perhaps matching TRBD2 (6 bases). Deletions cut 11 bases from V and 4 bases from J, with 12 bases between. The CDR3 covers 12 residues. Germline V lookup: CDR1 SEHNR, CDR2 FQNEAQ (reference sequence). CDR3 coding DNA: TGTGCCGGGGACTCGCTGTACAATGAGCAGTTCTTC. Translated, it gives CAGDSLYNEQFF.

CDR3 sequence (DNA): TGTGCCTGGAGGACAGGGCATGGCTACACCTTC. Encoded protein: CAWRTGHGYTF. V is TRBV30 and J is TRBJ1-2; 7 nucleotides match TRBD1. V shed 3 bases, J shed 6 bases, and the junction held 1 base outside the gene matches. Germline CDR1 and CDR2: GTSNPN and SVGIG (reference sequence). CDR3 length: 11 amino acids.

The chain joins TRBV5-1 to TRBJ1-1; a weak D match, TRBD1 (5 bases). The germline gives CDR1 SGHRS, CDR2 YFSETQ. Trimming stripped 4 bases from V and 6 bases from J, with 19 bases between. The CDR3 is 15 amino acids. The CDR3 DNA is TGCGCCAGCAGCGGCGGGGCAGCCGTCCGCCCTGAAGCTTTCTTT. This translates into CASSGGAAVRPEAFF.

This clone has just one count. This chain uses TRBV10-2 with TRBJ2-1; 9 nucleotides agree with TRBD2. Germline CDR1 reads WSHSY; CDR2 reads SAAADI. This CDR3 contains 13 residues. Germline trimming cut 4 bases from V and 9 bases from J; bases unmatched to any gene: 4. In DNA, the CDR3 is TGCGCCAGCAGTGCCCAGCGGGAGGTTGAGCAGTTCTTC. Protein: CASSAQREVEQFF.

The chain joins TRBV3-1 (or the pseudogene TRBV3-2) to TRBJ1-3, with D maybe TRBD1 (6 bases). The CDR3 length is 13 residues. The V end lost 4 bases, the J end lost 2 bases, and 6 bases lay between the germline ends. CDR1 LGHDT and CDR2 YNNKEL come from the germline V gene (reference sequence). CDR3 sequence reads: CASSPGAGNTIYF. CDR3 in DNA: TGTGCCAGCAGCCCAGGGGCTGGAAACACCATATATTTT.

The rearrangement uses TRBV27 and TRBJ1-2, with D unresolved. The CDR3 loop spans 15 amino acids. Germline-derived CDR1 and CDR2 are MNHEY and SMNVEV (reference sequence). V was shortened by 5 bases and J by 0 bases, with 13 bases between the two germline ends. CDR3 coding DNA: TGTGCCAGCAGTATGAAGACAAATTCTAACTATGGCTACACCTTC. It is translated as CASSMKTNSNYGYTF.

The chain links TRBV12-5 to TRBJ2-3; 9 bases map to TRBD2. The CDR3 is 14 residues long. The germline gives CDR1 LGHNT, CDR2 FRNRAP. V lost 7 bases, J lost 7 bases, and 9 bases stayed unmatched. The CDR3 region has the DNA TGTGCTAGTGACCCGGGACTAGCTACGTATACGCAGTATTTT. Translation: CASDPGLATYTQYF.

This chain connects TRBV6-6 to TRBJ2-7; TRBD1 matches 8 bases. This CDR3 region has 15 residues. The V gene's germline CDR1 is MNHNY and CDR2 SVGAGI (reference sequence). Unmatched junction bases numbered 6, after V lost 5 bases and J lost 0 bases. The CDR3 here is CASSHYDRGSYEQYF. CDR3 coding DNA: TGTGCCAGCAGTCACTACGACAGGGGCTCCTACGAGCAGTACTTC.

This clone was detected only once. The chain has TRBV3-1 (or the pseudogene TRBV3-2) and TRBJ2-1, with 11 bases lining up with TRBD2. Trimming took 7 bases from V and 7 from J; bases not matched to a gene: 6. Per germline, CDR1 LGHDT and CDR2 YNNKEL (reference sequence). The CDR3 has 14 residues. CDR3 nucleotides: TGTGCCAGCAAACTAGCGGGAGAGAAAAATGAGCAGTTCTTC. Protein: CASKLAGEKNEQFF.

The table lists this clone with a few counts. The chain uses TRBV30 and TRBJ2-2, with 7 positions matching TRBD2. Germline trimming cut 0 bases from V and 1 base from J; bases unmatched to any gene: 5. This CDR3 contains 16 residues. Germline CDR1 reads GTSNPN; CDR2 reads SVGIG (reference sequence). The CDR3 DNA sequence: TGTGCCTGGAGTGTACGAGGGACTAAGAACACCGGGGAGCTGTTTTTT. Encoded protein: CAWSVRGTKNTGELFF.

The chain couples TRBV7-8 to TRBJ2-4; 14 bases align to TRBD2. This CDR3 has 16 amino acids. Germline trimming cut 1 base from V and 10 bases from J; bases unmatched to any gene: 6. Germline lookup yields CDR1 SGHVS and CDR2 FQNEAQ. The CDR3 nucleotides are TGTGCCAGCAGCTTAGGACTAGCGGGAGGGCAGGAGATTCAGTACTTC. It is translated as CASSLGLAGGQEIQYF.

The chain is built from TRBV21-1 and TRBJ1-5; whether TRBD1, the table's D call, matches the DNA was not checked. TRBV21-1 is given as a pseudogene. The CDR3 is 16 residues long. CDR3 nucleotides: TGTGCCAGCAGCCGACGGACAGGTCTCCCTAATCAGCCCCAGCATTTT. This gives the protein CASSRRTGLPNQPQHF.

This clone was observed a few times. CDR3 loop: CASSHGGDQPQHF. The CDR3 nucleotides read TGTGCCAGCAGCCACGGAGGGGATCAGCCCCAGCATTTT. This chain connects TRBV3-1 (or the pseudogene TRBV3-2) to TRBJ1-5; perhaps TRBD1 as D (5 bases). The length of the CDR3 is 13 residues. Looked up from germline, CDR1 is LGHDT and CDR2 is YNNKEL (reference sequence). Deletions cut 3 bases from V and 5 bases from J, with 8 bases between.

The CDR3, as DNA: TGCGCCAGCAGCCAAGCCGGGGGACTAGCGAACACCGGGGAGCTGTTTTTT. This codes for CASSQAGGLANTGELFF. The chain is built from TRBV4-3 and TRBJ2-2, with 8 bases fitting TRBD2. The germline V gene encodes CDR1 LGHNA and CDR2 YSLEER. Trimming at V came to 1 base and at J to 0 bases, leaving 4 bases not matched to a gene. The CDR3 has 17 amino acids.

The chain employs TRBV5-6 and TRBJ2-2; D might be TRBD2 (6 bases). V was pared by 0 bases and J by 7 bases, with 16 bases between. CDR1 and CDR2 from the germline V gene are SGHDT and YYEEEE. The CDR3 totals 16 residues. CDR3 coding DNA: TGTGCCAGCAGCTTGGCCGGCGCCGGGGGTATCGGGGAGCTGTTTTTT. As protein: CASSLAGAGGIGELFF.

The chain's CDR3 is CASSDSYGYTF. The CDR3 DNA follows: TGTGCCAGCAGCGACAGCTATGGCTACACCTTC. The genes are TRBV9 and TRBJ1-2; D gene unclear. The length of the CDR3 is 11 residues. V was trimmed by 3 bases and J by 4 bases, leaving 4 bases between them. The germline V gene encodes CDR1 SGDLS and CDR2 YYNGEE.

The V gene is TRBV6-2 or TRBV6-3, the J gene TRBJ2-1; no reliable D call. The CDR3 length is 14 residues. Germline CDR1 and CDR2: MNHEY and SVGEGT. The V and J ends lost 4 bases and 9 bases respectively, with 16 bases between them. The CDR3 sequence: CASSSWRPISEQFF. The CDR3 nucleotides read TGTGCCAGCAGTTCTTGGCGGCCAATCTCTGAGCAGTTCTTC.

This chain joins TRBV6-2 or TRBV6-3 and TRBJ1-5, with 7 positions matching TRBD1. The CDR3 sequence is 13 residues long. Losses at the gene ends were 6 bases for V and 7 bases for J; bases not matched to a gene: 6. Per the germline V gene, CDR1 is MNHEY and CDR2 is SVGEGT. The chain's CDR3 is CASSSRGDQPQHF. DNA of the CDR3: TGTGCCAGCAGCTCCAGGGGGGACCAGCCCCAGCATTTT.